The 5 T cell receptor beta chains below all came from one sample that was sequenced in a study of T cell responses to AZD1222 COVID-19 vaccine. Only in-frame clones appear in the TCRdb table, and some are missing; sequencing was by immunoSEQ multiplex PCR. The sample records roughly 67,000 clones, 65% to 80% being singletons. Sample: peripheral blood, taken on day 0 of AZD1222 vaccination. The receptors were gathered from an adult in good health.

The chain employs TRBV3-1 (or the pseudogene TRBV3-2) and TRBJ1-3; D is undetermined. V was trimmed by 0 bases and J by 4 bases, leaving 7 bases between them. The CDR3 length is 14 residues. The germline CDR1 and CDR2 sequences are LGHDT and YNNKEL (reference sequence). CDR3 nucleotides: TGTGCCAGCAGCCAAGAAGACGTAGGAAACACCATATATTTT. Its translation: CASSQEDVGNTIYF.

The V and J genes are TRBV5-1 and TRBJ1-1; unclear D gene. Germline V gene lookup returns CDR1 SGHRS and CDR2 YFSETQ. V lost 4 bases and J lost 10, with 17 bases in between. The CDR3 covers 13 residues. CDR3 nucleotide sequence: TGCGCCAGCAGCGTAGAGCCCTTTGTCGGAGCTTTCTTT. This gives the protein CASSVEPFVGAFF.

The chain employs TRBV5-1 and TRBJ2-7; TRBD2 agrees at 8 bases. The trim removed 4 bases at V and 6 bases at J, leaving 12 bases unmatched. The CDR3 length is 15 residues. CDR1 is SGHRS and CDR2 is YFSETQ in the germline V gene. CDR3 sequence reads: CASSLLTRGASEQYF. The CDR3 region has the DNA TGCGCCAGCAGCCTCCTGACGCGGGGGGCGTCCGAGCAGTACTTC.

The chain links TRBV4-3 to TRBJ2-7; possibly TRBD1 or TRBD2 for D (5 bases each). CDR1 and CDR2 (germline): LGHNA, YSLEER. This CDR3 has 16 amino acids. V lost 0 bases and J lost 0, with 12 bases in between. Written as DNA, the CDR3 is TGCGCCAGCAGCCAAGATACCGGGACGGGCTCCTACGAGCAGTACTTC. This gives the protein CASSQDTGTGSYEQYF.

Here the CDR3 DNA reads TGTGCCACGAATACCGGGACAGTCGTTTCCTACGAGCAGTACTTC. The encoded protein is CATNTGTVVSYEQYF. J is TRBJ2-7 and V is TRBV6-6; TRBD1 matches 7 bases. The V segment lost 10 bases and the J segment 1 base; nucleotides outside the gene matches: 13. CDR3 size: 15 residues. Germline-derived CDR1 and CDR2 are MNHNY and SVGAGI (reference sequence).